Shown below are 14 T cell receptor beta chains from a single sample sequenced in a study of cytomegalovirus exposure and HLA in healthy donors. It was with 60 Vbeta and 13 Jbeta primers that the PCR ran. The protocol was immunoSEQ multiplex PCR, while the TCRdb copy is restricted to in-frame clones and leaves out a portion. The sample carries around 170,000 clones, 80% recorded once. Input material: PBMCs. These receptors all come from a woman aged 50 to 65 in good health and CMV-seropositive.

The chain is built from TRBV11-3 and TRBJ2-1, with 7 nucleotides matching TRBD2. CDR3 length: 17 amino acids. Germline V CDR1 and CDR2: SGHNT, YENEEA. V dropped 0 bases and J dropped 6; count of bases not matched to a gene: 11. CDR3 in DNA: TGTGCCAGCAGCTTAGAATTGGGAGGGCCGATGGGCAATGAGCAGTTCTTC. It yields the protein CASSLELGGPMGNEQFF.

The V and J genes are TRBV7-2 and TRBJ2-5; 7 bases fit TRBD1. The length of the CDR3 is 16 residues. Germline loops: CDR1 SGHTA, CDR2 FQGNSA. J was trimmed by 5 bases and V by 1 base; bases with no gene match: 10. The CDR3 region is CASSLGPRGTEETQYF. The DNA for the CDR3 is TGTGCCAGCAGCTTAGGGCCGAGGGGGACAGAGGAGACCCAGTACTTC.

This sequence joins TRBV15 and TRBJ1-2; 9 positions agree with TRBD1. V shed 3 bases and J 1 base; nucleotides not matched to a gene: 9. The V gene's germline CDR1 is LNHNV and CDR2 YYDKDF (reference sequence). The CDR3 is made up of 17 amino acids. The CDR3 DNA reads TGTGCCACCAGCAGTATCGGACAGGGGAGATTTAACTATGGCTACACCTTC. It yields the protein CATSSIGQGRFNYGYTF.

In its sample, this clone was seen once. This chain links TRBV7-2 with TRBJ2-1, with TRBD2 matching 11 bases. Germline lookup yields CDR1 SGHTA and CDR2 FQGNSA. CDR3 length equals 15 residues. V lost 5 bases, J lost 6 bases, and 6 bases stayed unmatched. Here the CDR3 DNA reads TGTGCCAGCAGCAAGGGACTAGCGGCGCCCAATGAGCAGTTCTTC. Translation: CASSKGLAAPNEQFF.

This clone has a handful of counts. The chain joins TRBV28 to TRBJ1-2; D is unresolved. Germline assignment: CDR1 MDHEN and CDR2 SYDVKM. Trimming took 3 bases from V and 8 from J, leaving 13 bases between them. The CDR3 runs to 13 residues. In DNA, the CDR3 is TGTGCCAGCAGTTTTCTCTCCCTGGGCGGCTACACCTTC. Amino acid sequence: CASSFLSLGGYTF.

The V and J genes are TRBV7-8 and TRBJ2-6; TRBD1 might be the D (5 bases). Germline V gene data show CDR1 as SGHVS and CDR2 as FQNEAQ. Deletions cut 1 base from V and 3 bases from J, with 10 bases between. CDR3 length equals 16 residues. The CDR3 DNA is TGTGCCAGCAGCTTAGATCGTAGGGGTGGGGCCAACGTCCTGACTTTC. Amino acids: CASSLDRRGGANVLTF.

The chain employs TRBV9 and TRBJ1-2, with unresolved D. The CDR3 has 16 amino acids. Germline V gene data show CDR1 as SGDLS and CDR2 as YYNGEE. The germline V and J ends were trimmed by 3 bases and 4 bases, with 19 bases remaining between them. The CDR3 region has the DNA TGTGCCAGCAGCGAGGGAGTCGCAGGTAGTGGCTATGGCTACACCTTC. Its protein product is CASSEGVAGSGYGYTF.

This clone was picked up one time. The V gene is TRBV28, the J gene TRBJ1-2; 8 bases fit TRBD1. The ends lost 4 bases at V and 2 bases at J; junction bases unmatched: 6. Germline CDR1 MDHEN, CDR2 SYDVKM. This CDR3 spans 15 amino acids. The CDR3 DNA follows: TGTGCCAGCAGTTCAGACAGGGGAGGGAACTATGGCTACACCTTC. It encodes CASSSDRGGNYGYTF.

V is TRBV30 and J is TRBJ2-4; TRBD2 might be the D (5 bases). Germline V lookup: CDR1 GTSNPN, CDR2 SVGIG (reference sequence). Trimming took 2 bases from V and 14 from J, leaving 19 bases between them. This CDR3 is 13 amino acids long. Written as DNA, the CDR3 is TGTGCCTGGAGTCTAGGAGGTGCGGGCCTGAAGTACTTC. Protein product: CAWSLGGAGLKYF.

This clone was seen only a few times. The gene calls are TRBV11-3 and TRBJ2-1; D is perhaps TRBD2 (6 bases). Germline CDR1 reads SGHNT; CDR2 reads YENEEA. The CDR3 is made up of 15 amino acids. Trimming left V 5 bases short and J 9 bases short, with 20 bases between. The CDR3 is CASSELEGVGSEQFF. The DNA of the CDR3 is TGTGCCAGCAGCGAGTTAGAAGGCGTCGGGAGTGAGCAGTTCTTC.

The genes are TRBV5-1 and TRBJ2-7; perhaps TRBD1 as D (6 bases). CDR1 and CDR2 (germline): SGHRS, YFSETQ. Trimming stripped 4 bases from V and 3 bases from J, with 14 bases between. CDR3 length: 14 residues. CDR3 sequence reads: CASSPETGHYEQYF. The CDR3 nucleotides read TGCGCCAGCAGCCCGGAGACAGGTCACTACGAGCAGTACTTC.

This rearrangement joins TRBV10-3 to TRBJ2-1, with TRBD2 matching over 9 bases. The germline CDR1 and CDR2 sequences are ENHRY and SYGVKD. This CDR3 is 15 amino acids long. V was clipped by 5 bases and J by 5 bases; unmatched bases: 7. This chain's CDR3 is CAISSLAGSDNEQFF. CDR3 sequence (DNA): TGTGCCATCAGTTCCCTAGCGGGGAGCGACAATGAGCAGTTCTTC.

This chain joins TRBV5-1 and TRBJ2-7; tentative D call: TRBD1 (6 bases). This CDR3 region has 15 residues. Germline loops: CDR1 SGHRS, CDR2 YFSETQ. Trimming removed 4 bases at V and 1 base at J, with 15 bases between. The CDR3 loop is CASSATGLRSYEQYF. Written as DNA, the CDR3 is TGCGCCAGCAGCGCAACAGGGTTACGATCCTACGAGCAGTACTTC.

The chain is built from TRBV7-2 and TRBJ1-1; TRBD1 matches at 9 bases. The V segment lost 3 bases and the J segment 11 bases; nucleotides outside the gene matches: 7. CDR3 length equals 13 residues. Germline V gene sequence: CDR1 SGHTA, CDR2 FQGNSA. The CDR3 DNA sequence: TGTGCCAGCAGCTTCGCGGGGACAGGGACCGCTTTCTTT. Translation gives CASSFAGTGTAFF.